The 30 T cell receptor beta chains given below trace back to one sample, sequenced in a study of blood T cell repertoires in COVID-19. TCRdb's copy holds only in-frame clones and misses some; the assay was immunoSEQ multiplex PCR. Counted here are around 120,000 clones, approximately 80% occurring once; the ten biggest clones make up over 6%. Source material: peripheral blood. These receptors all come from a man in his sixties or seventies with active or convalescent COVID-19.

V is TRBV3-1 (or the pseudogene TRBV3-2) and J is TRBJ2-1; weak D call: TRBD2 (5 bases). The CDR3 sequence is 14 residues long. V dropped 4 bases and J dropped 4 bases, with 11 bases sitting between them. Germline V CDR1 and CDR2: LGHDT, YNNKEL (reference sequence). CDR3 amino acids: CASSRIEGYNEQFF. The CDR3 DNA follows: TGTGCCAGCAGCCGGATTGAGGGATACAATGAGCAGTTCTTC.

The V and J genes are TRBV6-5 and TRBJ2-7; the match to TRBD1 covers 12 bases. Germline V gives CDR1 MNHEY, CDR2 SVGAGI. The J segment lost 6 bases and the V segment lost 3 bases, leaving 6 bases of the junction unmatched. The CDR3 contains 15 residues. Here the CDR3 DNA reads TGTGCCAGCAGTTATGGGGACAGGGGGCGAAGCGAGCAGTACTTC. Translating it yields CASSYGDRGRSEQYF.

The V call is TRBV3-1 (or the pseudogene TRBV3-2), the J call TRBJ2-1; 11 bases match TRBD2. Germline CDR1 reads LGHDT; CDR2 reads YNNKEL (reference sequence). This CDR3 has 15 residues. Losses at the gene ends were 6 bases for V and 13 bases for J; bases not matched to a gene: 14. The CDR3 spells CASSRVGSGGAPQFF. CDR3 coding DNA: TGTGCCAGCAGTCGCGTGGGTAGCGGGGGGGCCCCCCAGTTCTTC.

The chain carries TRBV19 and TRBJ1-6; 7 positions agree with TRBD1. Germline CDR1 is LNHDA and CDR2 is SQIVND (reference sequence). Germline trimming cut 6 bases from V and 8 bases from J; bases unmatched to any gene: 7. The CDR3 extends over 14 amino acids. Here the CDR3 DNA reads TGTGCCAGTAGAACCGGCAGGGGGGATTCACCCCTCCACTTT. Translating gives CASRTGRGDSPLHF.

The rearrangement links TRBV7-6 to TRBJ2-7; 8 bases fit TRBD2. This CDR3 is 16 amino acids long. With 5 bases clipped from V and 2 bases from J, the junction kept 11 bases outside the gene matches. Germline CDR1 is SGHVS and CDR2 is FNYEAQ. CDR3 loop: CASSPDLTSATYEQYF. Here the CDR3 DNA reads TGTGCCAGCAGCCCGGACCTGACTAGCGCAACCTACGAGCAGTACTTC.

This clone came up once. The rearrangement links TRBV9 to TRBJ1-2; D gene ambiguous. This CDR3 has 14 residues. Per germline, CDR1 SGDLS and CDR2 YYNGEE. The V end was cut by 3 bases, the J end by 1 base, with 10 bases between. CDR3 protein: CASSGRESNYGYTF. The CDR3 nucleotides are TGTGCCAGCAGCGGGCGGGAAAGTAACTATGGCTACACCTTC. The full variable domain, with the rest looked up from reference TRBV9 and TRBJ1-2, is DSGVTQTPKHLITATGQRVTLRCSPRSGDLSVYWYQQSLDQGLQFLIQYYNGEERAKGNILERFSAQQFPDLHSELNLSSLELGDSALYFCASSGRESNYGYTFGSGTRLTVV.

The V and J genes are TRBV5-6 and TRBJ2-1, with D hard to call. This CDR3 has 14 amino acids. V was clipped by 2 bases and J by 3 bases, with 9 bases between them. The germline CDR1 and CDR2 sequences are SGHDT and YYEEEE. CDR3 nucleotides: TGTGCCAGCAGCTTTCCCAGCGACTACAATGAGCAGTTCTTC. The encoded protein is CASSFPSDYNEQFF.

This clone was detected a few times. The chain couples TRBV29-1 to TRBJ1-1, with D tentatively TRBD1 (6 bases). The germline V gene encodes CDR1 SQVTM and CDR2 ANQGSEA. Between the trimmed V and J ends, which lost 5 bases and 1 base, there was a span of 14 bases. CDR3 length: 14 amino acids. The CDR3: CSVRWGGPNTEAFF. The CDR3 region has the DNA TGCAGCGTTAGATGGGGGGGGCCGAACACTGAAGCTTTCTTT.

This chain joins TRBV5-5 and TRBJ2-7, with D perhaps matching TRBD1 (5 bases). The CDR3 spans 13 residues. V was shortened by 0 bases and J by 2 bases, with 6 bases between the two germline ends. Germline CDR1 and CDR2: SGHKS and YYEKEE (reference sequence). CDR3 DNA: TGTGCCAGCAGCTTGGCAGGGACCTACGAGCAGTACTTC. It codes for CASSLAGTYEQYF.

This clone was counted only a few times. The gene calls are TRBV9 and TRBJ2-7, with no clear D. The germline V gene has CDR1 SGDLS and CDR2 YYNGEE. The CDR3 is 15 residues long. Trimming removed 3 bases from V and 0 bases from J, with 13 bases in between. CDR3 coding DNA: TGTGCCAGCAGCGCGAGCGCATTAAGCTCCTACGAGCAGTACTTC. As protein: CASSASALSSYEQYF.

The CDR3 here is CASSIERQNTNTEAFF. CDR3 sequence (DNA): TGTGCCAGTAGTATCGAGCGGCAGAACACGAACACTGAAGCTTTCTTT. This chain joins TRBV19 and TRBJ1-1; D is ambiguous. Germline values: CDR1 LNHDA, CDR2 SQIVND (reference sequence). V gave up 3 bases and J gave up 1 base, with 15 bases separating them. This CDR3 is 16 amino acids long. The variable domain in full, completed from reference TRBV19 and TRBJ1-1, reads DGGITQSPKYLFRKEGQNVTLSCEQNLNHDAMYWYRQDPGQGLRLIYYSQIVNDFQKGDIAEGYSVSREKKESFPLTVTSAQKNPTAFYLCASSIERQNTNTEAFFGQGTRLTVV.

The chain joins TRBV7-9 to TRBJ2-2, with 7 nucleotides matching TRBD1. The CDR3 runs 13 residues. Trimming took 6 bases from V and 6 from J; bases not matched to a gene: 4. CDR1 is SEHNR, CDR2 FQNEAQ, per germline (reference sequence). The CDR3 nucleotides are TGTGCCAGCAGACCGACAGGGCCCGGGGAGCTGTTTTTT. It codes for CASRPTGPGELFF. The whole variable domain, filled in from reference TRBV7-9 and TRBJ2-2, reads DTGVSQNPRHKITKRGQNVTFRCDPISEHNRLYWYRQTLGQGPEFLTYFQNEAQLEKSRLLSDRFSAERPKGSFSTLEIQRTEQGDSAMYLCASRPTGPGELFFGEGSRLTVL.

This clone has only a few counts. The gene calls are TRBV10-3 and TRBJ1-6, with 7 nucleotides matching TRBD1. CDR1 and CDR2 (germline): ENHRY, SYGVKD. The CDR3 contains 14 residues. The V gene end was trimmed by 5 bases and the J gene end by 8 bases; junction bases not matched to a gene: 6. The CDR3 reads CAISMTGPDSPLHF. The CDR3 nucleotides read TGTGCCATCAGTATGACAGGGCCGGATTCACCCCTCCACTTT.

The chain employs TRBV9 and TRBJ2-1, with 10 bases lining up with TRBD2. The V gene's germline CDR1 is SGDLS and CDR2 YYNGEE. The CDR3 is 14 residues long. V lost 2 bases and J lost 8; bases outside the gene matches: 4. In DNA, the CDR3 is TGTGCCAGCAGCGTGTCTAGCGGGGGTTATGAGCAGTTCTTC. It translates to CASSVSSGGYEQFF.

V and J are TRBV5-4 and TRBJ2-3, with 12 bases fitting TRBD2. The germline gives CDR1 SGHNT, CDR2 YYREEE (reference sequence). This CDR3 contains 15 residues. The V segment lost 4 bases and the J segment 2 bases; nucleotides outside the gene matches: 2. The CDR3 region is CASSLAGGITDTQYF. Here the CDR3 DNA reads TGTGCCAGCAGCCTAGCGGGGGGGATCACAGATACGCAGTATTTT.

This clone was seen only once. The chain carries TRBV25-1 and TRBJ1-6; 10 bases fit TRBD1. This CDR3 comprises 14 residues. Unmatched junction bases numbered 3, after V lost 6 bases and J lost 7 bases. From germline, CDR1 is MGHDK and CDR2 SYGVNS. The CDR3 region is CASRGTGENSPLHF. The CDR3 DNA reads as TGTGCCAGCAGAGGGACAGGGGAAAATTCACCCCTCCACTTT. The full variable domain, with the rest looked up from reference TRBV25-1 and TRBJ1-6, is EADIYQTPRYLVIGTGKKITLECSQTMGHDKMYWYQQDPGMELHLIHYSYGVNSTEKGDLSSESTVSRIRTEHFPLTLESARPSHTSQYLCASRGTGENSPLHFGNGTRLTVT.

The chain has TRBV2 and TRBJ1-4; D may be TRBD1 (6 bases). In germline, CDR1 is SNHLY, CDR2 FYNNEI. The V and J ends lost 5 bases and 8 bases respectively, with 15 bases between them. The CDR3 extends over 14 amino acids. This chain's CDR3 is CASSRWQGQEKLFF. CDR3 DNA sequence: TGTGCCAGCAGTAGGTGGCAGGGGCAAGAAAAACTGTTTTTT.

This chain joins TRBV18 and TRBJ2-3, with TRBD2 as a possible D gene (7 bases). Germline V gene sequence: CDR1 KGHSH, CDR2 LQKENI. The CDR3 runs 14 residues. V shed 4 bases and J shed 3 bases, with 11 bases lying between them. In DNA, the CDR3 is TGTGCCAGCTCACGGGGGGGCCAGACAGATACGCAGTATTTT. Encoded protein: CASSRGGQTDTQYF.

The chain employs TRBV19 and TRBJ1-6; 8 nucleotides align to TRBD1. Germline trimming cut 5 bases from V and 8 bases from J; bases unmatched to any gene: 5. CDR1 is LNHDA and CDR2 is SQIVND in the germline V gene (reference sequence). The length of the CDR3 is 14 residues. The CDR3, as DNA: TGTGCCAGTAGTGCCGGGACAGGAGATTCACCCCTCCACTTT. Translating gives CASSAGTGDSPLHF.

The chain couples TRBV9 to TRBJ2-2, with D perhaps TRBD1 (6 bases). From germline, CDR1 is SGDLS and CDR2 YYNGEE. CDR3 size: 15 residues. V lost 2 bases and J lost 6, with 14 bases in between. The CDR3 loop reads CASSVSFGGSGELFF. CDR3 sequence (DNA): TGTGCCAGCAGCGTTAGTTTTGGGGGCTCCGGGGAGCTGTTTTTT.

As to this clone: This sequence may be a read error, since a much larger clone differs from it by one base. The chain joins TRBV7-2 to TRBJ1-2; 7 positions match TRBD1. J gave up 8 bases and V 2 bases, and 2 bases lay outside the gene matches. Looked up from germline, CDR1 is SGHTA and CDR2 is FQGNSA. This CDR3 contains 12 residues. DNA for the CDR3: TGTGCCAGCAGCTTAACAGGGGCCGGCTACACCTTC. It translates to CASSLTGAGYTF. Together with reference TRBV7-2 and TRBJ1-2, the CDR3 gives the full variable domain: GAGVSQSPSNKVTEKGKDVELRCDPISGHTALYWYRQSLGQGLEFLIYFQGNSAPDKSGLPSDRFSAERTGGSVSTLTIQRTQQEDSAVYLCASSLTGAGYTFGSGTRLTVV.

This clone came up once. The chain links TRBV2 to TRBJ1-4; D possibly corresponds to TRBD1 (5 bases). This CDR3 has 16 amino acids. Germline V gene data show CDR1 as SNHLY and CDR2 as FYNNEI. The ends were cut back, 5 bases at V and 7 bases at J, with 20 bases in the middle. CDR3 residues: CASSISPGGSSEKLFF. The CDR3 nucleotides read TGTGCCAGCAGTATAAGTCCGGGGGGGTCTAGTGAAAAACTGTTTTTT.

The rearrangement uses TRBV6-2 or TRBV6-3 and TRBJ2-7, with D hard to call. Per the germline V gene, CDR1 is MNHEY and CDR2 is SVGEGT. The CDR3 loop spans 12 amino acids. Trimming pared 2 bases from V and 9 bases from J, leaving 11 bases between. The CDR3 DNA is TGTGCCAGCAGTTACGGTACGGCGGTGCAGTACTTC. Translation: CASSYGTAVQYF.

The V call is TRBV3-1 (or the pseudogene TRBV3-2), the J call TRBJ1-1; no reliable D call. Trimming took 0 bases from V and 6 from J, leaving 5 bases between them. CDR1 and CDR2 (germline): LGHDT, YNNKEL (reference sequence). The length of the CDR3 is 12 residues. CDR3 coding DNA: TGTGCCAGCAGCCAAGATCGTGCTGAAGCTTTCTTT. This gives the protein CASSQDRAEAFF.

V and J are TRBV12-5 and TRBJ2-7; tentative D call: TRBD2 (6 bases). The length of the CDR3 is 18 residues. Germline CDR1 reads LGHNT; CDR2 reads FRNRAP. The germline V and J ends were trimmed by 0 bases and 0 bases, with 18 bases remaining between them. CDR3 protein: CASGLVLFRGKSSYEQYF. CDR3 nucleotides: TGTGCTAGTGGTTTGGTACTTTTCCGGGGGAAAAGCTCCTACGAGCAGTACTTC.

The chain employs TRBV10-3 and TRBJ1-2, with 7 bases matching TRBD1. The CDR3 has 18 residues. Trimming removed 6 bases from V and 4 bases from J; junction bases left unmatched: 20. Looked up from germline, CDR1 is ENHRY and CDR2 is SYGVKD. CDR3 nucleotide sequence: TGTGCCATCAGCGGAGGGACAGCCGGAGAGGGACGGGTCTATGGCTACACCTTC. Residues: CAISGGTAGEGRVYGYTF.

This sequence joins TRBV3-1 (or the pseudogene TRBV3-2) and TRBJ1-2; possible D gene TRBD1, 5 bases. V was cut by 4 bases and J by 2 bases, with 11 bases left in between. The germline V gene has CDR1 LGHDT and CDR2 YNNKEL (reference sequence). This CDR3 is 14 amino acids long. CDR3 residues: CASSRQGRNYGYTF. The CDR3 DNA follows: TGTGCCAGCAGCCGCCAGGGTAGGAACTATGGCTACACCTTC.

The chain employs TRBV4-3 and TRBJ1-5; possibly TRBD1 for D (5 bases). The CDR3 sequence is 14 residues long. CDR1 and CDR2 (germline): LGHNA, YSLEER. With 4 bases removed from V and 7 bases from J, the gap between germline ends came to 14 bases. This CDR3 is CASSPGGAGQPQHF. CDR3 sequence (DNA): TGCGCCAGCAGCCCGGGGGGAGCAGGACAGCCCCAGCATTTT.

This rearrangement joins TRBV7-2 to TRBJ2-6, with 9 positions matching TRBD1. The CDR3 is made up of 15 amino acids. J lost 2 bases, V lost 4 bases, and 0 bases had no gene match. Germline lookup yields CDR1 SGHTA and CDR2 FQGNSA. CDR3 sequence reads: CASSWTGAGANVLTF. DNA for the CDR3: TGTGCCAGCAGCTGGACAGGGGCTGGGGCCAACGTCCTGACTTTC.

V is TRBV10-2 and J is TRBJ1-4, with 11 bases that match TRBD1. The length of the CDR3 is 14 residues. Germline V gives CDR1 WSHSY, CDR2 SAAADI. J lost 8 bases, V lost 5 bases, and 4 bases had no gene match. CDR3 nucleotides: TGCGCCAGCAGTTCTGGGACAGGGGGAGAAAAACTGTTTTTT. Translation: CASSSGTGGEKLFF.